This T cell receptor (beta chain) was identified in a study of blood T cell repertoires in COVID-19. Study summary: COVID-19 samples collected from the United States, Italy and Spain covered acute and convalescent phases. PBMCs, B-cell-depleted T cells, or T cells were the source of the cDNA or gDNA that made up the material.

Only one count was recorded for this clone. The germline gives CDR1 LGHNA, CDR2 YNFKEQ. This CDR3 is 14 amino acids long. The ends were cut back, 6 bases at V and 3 bases at J, with 14 bases in the middle. Original analysis: Estimation of nucleated cell counts was performed using reference gene primer amplification. Libraries were prepared by immunoSEQ multiplex PCR; TCRdb keeps only in-frame clonotypes and omits some of them. That table supplies the V and J calls and clone size; D and trimming were determined from the DNA. This sample has some 100,000 clones, with roughly 89% found just once. Sequenced: peripheral blood. This chain joins TRBV4-2 and TRBJ1-2; D possibly corresponds to TRBD1 (5 bases). The sequence was collected from a human donor with acute or convalescent COVID-19. The donor label of this sample is uncertain. The CDR3 sequence: CASRDTGLDYGYTF. CDR3 nucleotides: TGTGCCAGCAGAGACACAGGTCTGGACTATGGCTACACCTTC.